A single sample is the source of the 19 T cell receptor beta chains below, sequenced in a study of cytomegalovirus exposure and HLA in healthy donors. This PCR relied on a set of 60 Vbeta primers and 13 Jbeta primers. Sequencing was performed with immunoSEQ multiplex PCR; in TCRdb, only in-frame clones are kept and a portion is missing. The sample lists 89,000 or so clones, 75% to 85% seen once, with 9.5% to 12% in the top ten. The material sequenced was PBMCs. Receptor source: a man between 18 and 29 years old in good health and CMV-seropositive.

The CDR3 DNA reads TGCGCCAGCAGCCTATCCGGGACAGGGGGCATCAACTATGGCTACACCTTC. Its translation is CASSLSGTGGINYGYTF. The chain couples TRBV5-1 to TRBJ1-2; 12 bases align to TRBD1. The V and J ends lost 4 bases and 2 bases, in that order; junction bases with no gene match: 9. Germline CDR1 SGHRS, CDR2 YFSETQ. The CDR3 consists of 17 residues.

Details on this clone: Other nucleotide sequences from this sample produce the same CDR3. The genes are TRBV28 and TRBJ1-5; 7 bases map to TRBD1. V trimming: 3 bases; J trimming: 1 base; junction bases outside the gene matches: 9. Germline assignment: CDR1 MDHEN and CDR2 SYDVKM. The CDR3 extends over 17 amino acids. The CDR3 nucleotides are TGTGCCAGCAGTTTGCGACAGGGTAGTCGAAGCAATCAGCCCCAGCATTTT. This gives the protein CASSLRQGSRSNQPQHF.

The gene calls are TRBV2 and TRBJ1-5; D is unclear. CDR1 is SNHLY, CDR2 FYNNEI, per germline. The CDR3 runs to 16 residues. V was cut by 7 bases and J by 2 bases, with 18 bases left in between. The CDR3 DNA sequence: TGTGCCAGCACCCAAGACGGGGAAGTGCGCAATCAGCCCCAGCATTTT. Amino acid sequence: CASTQDGEVRNQPQHF. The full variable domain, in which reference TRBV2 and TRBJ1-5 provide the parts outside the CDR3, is EPEVTQTPSHQVTQMGQEVILRCVPISNHLYFYWYRQILGQKVEFLVSFYNNEISEKSEIFDDQFSVERPDGSNFTLKIRSTKLEDSAMYFCASTQDGEVRNQPQHFGDGTRLSIL.

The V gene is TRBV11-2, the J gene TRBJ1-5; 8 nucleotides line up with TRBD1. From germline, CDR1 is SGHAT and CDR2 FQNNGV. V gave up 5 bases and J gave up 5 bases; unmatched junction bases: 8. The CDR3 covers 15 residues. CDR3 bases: TGTGCCAGCAGCGACGGGACAGGTAGATATCAGCCCCAGCATTTT. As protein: CASSDGTGRYQPQHF.

This chain's CDR3 is CASSVPGHSAQHF. As DNA, the CDR3 is TGTGCCAGCAGTGTGCCGGGACATTCGGCCCAGCATTTT. V usage is TRBV6-1 and J usage is TRBJ1-5, with D possibly matching TRBD1 (6 bases). The V gene lost 4 bases and the J gene lost 11 bases, with 15 bases spanning the gap. The CDR3 is 13 amino acids. The germline V gene encodes CDR1 MNHNS and CDR2 SASEGT.

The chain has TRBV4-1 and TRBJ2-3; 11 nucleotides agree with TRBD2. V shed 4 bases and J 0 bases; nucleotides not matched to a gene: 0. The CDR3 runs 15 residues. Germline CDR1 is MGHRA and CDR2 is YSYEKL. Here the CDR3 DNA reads TGCGCCAGCAGCCGACTAGCGGGGAGCACAGATACGCAGTATTTT. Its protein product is CASSRLAGSTDTQYF.

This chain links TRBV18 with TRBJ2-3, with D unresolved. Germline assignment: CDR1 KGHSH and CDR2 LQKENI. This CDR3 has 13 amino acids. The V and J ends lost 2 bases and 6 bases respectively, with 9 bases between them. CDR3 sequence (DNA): TGTGCCAGCTCACCATATCGCGCTGATACGCAGTATTTT. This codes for CASSPYRADTQYF.

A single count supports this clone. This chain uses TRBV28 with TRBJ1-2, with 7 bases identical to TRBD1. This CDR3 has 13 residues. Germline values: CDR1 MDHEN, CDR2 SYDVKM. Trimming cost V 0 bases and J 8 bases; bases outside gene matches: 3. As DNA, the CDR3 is TGTGCCAGCAGTTTATGGACAGGGTCGGGCTACACCTTC. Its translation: CASSLWTGSGYTF.

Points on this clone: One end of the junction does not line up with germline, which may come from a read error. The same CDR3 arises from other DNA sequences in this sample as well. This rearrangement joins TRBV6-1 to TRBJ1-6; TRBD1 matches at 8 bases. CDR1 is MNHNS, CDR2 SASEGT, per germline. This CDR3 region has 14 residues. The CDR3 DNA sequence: TGTGCCAGCAATCCCGGGACAGGAAATTCCCCCCTCCACTTT. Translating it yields CASNPGTGNSPLHF.

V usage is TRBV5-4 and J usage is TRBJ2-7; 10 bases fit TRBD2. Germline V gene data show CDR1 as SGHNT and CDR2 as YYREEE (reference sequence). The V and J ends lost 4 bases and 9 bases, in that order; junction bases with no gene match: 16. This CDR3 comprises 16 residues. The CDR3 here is CASSMASGGAPLGQYF. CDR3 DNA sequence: TGTGCCAGCAGCATGGCCAGCGGGGGGGCACCTCTGGGGCAGTACTTC. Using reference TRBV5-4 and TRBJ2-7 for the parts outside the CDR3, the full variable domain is ETGVTQSPTHLIKTRGQQVTLRCSSQSGHNTVSWYQQALGQGPQFIFQYYREEENGRGNFPPRFSGLQFPNYSSELNVNALELDDSALYLCASSMASGGAPLGQYFGPGTRLTVT.

The CDR3 loop is CASNQQGYATDTQYF. The CDR3 nucleotides are TGTGCCAGTAATCAACAGGGTTACGCAACAGATACGCAGTATTTT. The chain has TRBV2 and TRBJ2-3, with a tentative D call TRBD1 (6 bases). The CDR3 is made up of 15 amino acids. V shed 9 bases and J shed 3 bases, with 19 bases lying between them. Germline V gives CDR1 SNHLY, CDR2 FYNNEI. Complete variable domain (other parts from reference TRBV2 and TRBJ2-3): EPEVTQTPSHQVTQMGQEVILRCVPISNHLYFYWYRQILGQKVEFLVSFYNNEISEKSEIFDDQFSVERPDGSNFTLKIRSTKLEDSAMYFCASNQQGYATDTQYFGPGTRLTVL.

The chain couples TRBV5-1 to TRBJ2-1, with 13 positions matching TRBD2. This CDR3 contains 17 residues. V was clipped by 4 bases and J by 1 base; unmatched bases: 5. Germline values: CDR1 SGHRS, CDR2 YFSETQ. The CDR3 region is CASSHRLAGGSYNEQFF. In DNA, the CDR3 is TGCGCCAGCAGCCACAGACTAGCGGGGGGTTCCTACAATGAGCAGTTCTTC.

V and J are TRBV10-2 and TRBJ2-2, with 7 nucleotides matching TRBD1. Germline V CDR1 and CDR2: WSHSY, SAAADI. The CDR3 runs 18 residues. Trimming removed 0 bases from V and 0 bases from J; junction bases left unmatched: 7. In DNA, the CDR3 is TGCGCCAGCAGTGAGTCGATTTGGGGGACAGCGAACACCGGGGAGCTGTTTTTT. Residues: CASSESIWGTANTGELFF.

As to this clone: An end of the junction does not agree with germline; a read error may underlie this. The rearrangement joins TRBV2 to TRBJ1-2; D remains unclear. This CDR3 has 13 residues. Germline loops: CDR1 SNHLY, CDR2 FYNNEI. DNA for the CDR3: TGTGCCGGCAGTGAAGACATAATATATGGCTACACCTTC. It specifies CAGSEDIIYGYTF.

Here the CDR3 reads CASSPINMELNYGYTF. The CDR3 DNA sequence: TGTGCCAGCTCACCAATTAACATGGAGCTAAACTATGGCTACACCTTC. This chain uses TRBV18 with TRBJ1-2; D is unclear. The CDR3 length is 16 residues. Between the trimmed V and J ends, which lost 2 bases and 2 bases, there was a span of 15 bases. The germline V gene encodes CDR1 KGHSH and CDR2 LQKENI.

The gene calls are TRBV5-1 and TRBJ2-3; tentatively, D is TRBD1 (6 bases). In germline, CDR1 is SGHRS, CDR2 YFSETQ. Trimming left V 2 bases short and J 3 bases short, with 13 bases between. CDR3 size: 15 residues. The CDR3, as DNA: TGCGCCAGCAGCTTCGACAGGCAGGGGACAGATACGCAGTATTTT. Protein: CASSFDRQGTDTQYF. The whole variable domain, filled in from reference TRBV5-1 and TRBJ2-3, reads KAGVTQTPRYLIKTRGQQVTLSCSPISGHRSVSWYQQTPGQGLQFLFEYFSETQRNKGNFPGRFSGRQFSNSRSEMNVSTLELGDSALYLCASSFDRQGTDTQYFGPGTRLTVL.

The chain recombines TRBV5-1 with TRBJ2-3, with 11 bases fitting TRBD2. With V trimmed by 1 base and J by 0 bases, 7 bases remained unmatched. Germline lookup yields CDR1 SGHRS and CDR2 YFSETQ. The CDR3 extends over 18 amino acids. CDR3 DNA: TGCGCCAGCAGCTTGAAATTAGCGGGGGGGCCGAGCACAGATACGCAGTATTTT. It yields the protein CASSLKLAGGPSTDTQYF.

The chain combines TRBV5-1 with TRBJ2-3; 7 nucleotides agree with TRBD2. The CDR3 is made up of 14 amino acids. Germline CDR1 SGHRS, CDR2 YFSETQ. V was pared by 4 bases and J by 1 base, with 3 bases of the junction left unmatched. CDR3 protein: CASSRRGGTDTQYF. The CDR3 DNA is TGCGCCAGCAGCCGACGGGGGGGCACAGATACGCAGTATTTT.

The CDR3 bases are TGTGCCAGCAGCGTAACAGGGGGCTCTGGAAACACCATATATTTT. Amino acid sequence: CASSVTGGSGNTIYF. V and J are TRBV11-2 and TRBJ1-3; 8 positions agree with TRBD1. V shed 5 bases and J 0 bases; nucleotides not matched to a gene: 3. Per germline, CDR1 SGHAT and CDR2 FQNNGV. The CDR3 totals 15 residues.